These 27 T cell receptor beta chains were all obtained from the same sample, sequenced in a study of T cell changes during pregnancy in multiple sclerosis (dated by TCRdb to between 2018 and 2021). Libraries were prepared through the immunoSEQ multiplex PCR assay. Entries here come from immuneACCESS through TCRdb and include only in-frame sequences with V and J called. Some clones fail to appear in such tables; in the studies checked, an unresolved V gene covers under half of the shortfall, and the cause of the remainder is unknown. This sample is represented by about 100,000 clones; about 90% of them were singletons. The top ten hold 1.9% of the sample. The sample was peripheral blood, taken after pregnancy. Receptors were obtained from a female donor with multiple sclerosis, enrolled in a pregnancy study.

The chain combines TRBV7-8 with TRBJ2-7; TRBD2 matches at 12 bases. The trim removed 1 base at V and 3 bases at J, leaving 4 bases unmatched. There are 16 residues in the CDR3. The germline V gene encodes CDR1 SGHVS and CDR2 FQNEAQ. CDR3 sequence: CASSLGLAGELYEQYF. Written as DNA, the CDR3 is TGTGCCAGCAGCTTAGGACTAGCGGGAGAACTCTACGAGCAGTACTTC.

This clone is deemed medium-sized. The V and J genes are TRBV28 and TRBJ2-1; no firm D call. CDR1 MDHEN and CDR2 SYDVKM come from the germline V gene. The CDR3 is made up of 14 amino acids. Trimming cost V 3 bases and J 2 bases, with 8 bases left between them. The CDR3 region is CASSFVPAYNEQFF. The CDR3 DNA reads as TGTGCCAGCAGTTTCGTTCCAGCCTACAATGAGCAGTTCTTC.

This clone occurred once. This sequence joins TRBV4-2 and TRBJ1-6; D call uncertain. The CDR3 has 16 amino acids. Germline V lookup: CDR1 LGHNA, CDR2 YNFKEQ. V lost 0 bases to trimming and J lost 9 bases, with 15 bases between them. CDR3 sequence reads: CASSQEIDRVASPLHF. The CDR3 DNA reads as TGTGCCAGCAGCCAAGAGATCGACCGGGTGGCTTCACCCCTCCACTTT.

The rearrangement links TRBV5-4 to TRBJ2-3, with TRBD2 identical over 8 bases. J was trimmed by 2 bases and V by 4 bases; bases with no gene match: 6. Germline V gene sequence: CDR1 SGHNT, CDR2 YYREEE (reference sequence). This CDR3 spans 15 amino acids. This chain's CDR3 is CASSSKRGITDTQYF. The CDR3 bases are TGTGCCAGCAGCAGCAAGCGGGGGATCACAGATACGCAGTATTTT.

V and J are TRBV7-9 and TRBJ2-2; TRBD1 matches 10 bases. Per germline, CDR1 SEHNR and CDR2 FQNEAQ (reference sequence). CDR3 length equals 15 residues. Trimming at V came to 3 bases and at J to 7 bases, leaving 5 bases not matched to a gene. This chain's CDR3 is CASSLTGGAVGELFF. CDR3 sequence (DNA): TGTGCCAGCAGCTTGACAGGGGGCGCGGTCGGGGAGCTGTTTTTT.

The J gene is TRBJ2-1, the V gene TRBV7-3, with TRBD1 as a possible D gene (6 bases). CDR3 length: 15 amino acids. The germline V and J ends were trimmed by 1 base and 0 bases, with 7 bases remaining between them. CDR1 and CDR2 from the germline V gene are SGHTA and FQGTGA. The CDR3 is CASSLSRGSYNEQFF. The CDR3 DNA reads TGTGCCAGCAGCTTAAGCAGGGGCTCCTACAATGAGCAGTTCTTC.

CDR3 protein: CSVEGRGVTGELFF. The CDR3 region has the DNA TGCAGCGTTGAGGGCCGGGGGGTCACCGGGGAGCTGTTTTTT. The chain couples TRBV29-1 to TRBJ2-2, with 7 bases fitting TRBD2. Germline V gives CDR1 SQVTM, CDR2 ANQGSEA. After removal of 3 bases from V and 4 bases from J, the junction contained 5 bases not matched to a gene. This CDR3 region has 14 residues.

The gene calls are TRBV5-1 and TRBJ1-2; perhaps TRBD1 as D (5 bases). Germline lookup yields CDR1 SGHRS and CDR2 YFSETQ. Trimming left V 4 bases short and J 1 base short, with 23 bases between. The CDR3 is 18 residues long. The CDR3 here is CASSPSGGSLDFNYGYTF. In DNA, the CDR3 is TGCGCCAGCAGCCCCTCCGGGGGGTCGCTAGACTTTAACTATGGCTACACCTTC.

This clone was seen many times. The chain recombines TRBV11-3 with TRBJ1-2, with TRBD1 as a possible D gene (6 bases). Germline values: CDR1 SGHNT, CDR2 YENEEA. V was clipped by 0 bases and J by 3 bases, with 14 bases between them. This CDR3 has 16 amino acids. The CDR3: CASSLEGRGGDYGYTF. For the CDR3, the DNA is TGTGCCAGCAGCTTAGAAGGCAGGGGTGGGGACTATGGCTACACCTTC.

V and J are TRBV19 and TRBJ1-5; 7 bases align to TRBD1. Germline CDR1 LNHDA, CDR2 SQIVND (reference sequence). Trimming removed 5 bases from V and 0 bases from J; junction bases left unmatched: 4. The CDR3 contains 15 residues. Here the CDR3 DNA reads TGTGCCAGTAGTCGGACAGGAGATAGCAATCAGCCCCAGCATTTT. Its translation: CASSRTGDSNQPQHF.

The gene calls are TRBV28 and TRBJ2-1, with 8 bases aligning to TRBD1. V gave up 1 base and J gave up 0 bases; unmatched junction bases: 11. The germline V gene encodes CDR1 MDHEN and CDR2 SYDVKM. CDR3 length: 19 residues. The CDR3 coding sequence is TGTGCCAGCAGTTTATCTGGACAGGGCGGACAAGTCTCCTACAATGAGCAGTTCTTC. As protein: CASSLSGQGGQVSYNEQFF. Full variable domain (outside the CDR3, taken from reference TRBV28 and TRBJ2-1): DVKVTQSSRYLVKRTGEKVFLECVQDMDHENMFWYRQDPGLGLRLIYFSYDVKMKEKGDIPEGYSVSREKKERFSLILESASTNQTSMYLCASSLSGQGGQVSYNEQFFGPGTRLTVL.

CDR3 region: CAISESALSSYEQYF. CDR3 in DNA: TGTGCCATCAGTGAGTCAGCTCTTAGCTCCTACGAGCAGTACTTC. V is TRBV10-3 and J is TRBJ2-7; D uncertain. Trimming pared 0 bases from V and 0 bases from J, leaving 9 bases between. Looked up from germline, CDR1 is ENHRY and CDR2 is SYGVKD. The CDR3 spans 15 residues.

This chain uses TRBV5-4 with TRBJ2-5, with D tentatively TRBD1 (7 bases). V was pared by 5 bases and J by 3 bases, with 14 bases between. The CDR3 runs 14 residues. The germline gives CDR1 SGHNT, CDR2 YYREEE (reference sequence). The CDR3 sequence is CASRGGQVEETQYF. The CDR3 nucleotides are TGTGCCAGCAGGGGAGGACAGGTAGAAGAGACCCAGTACTTC.

The chain links TRBV6-6 to TRBJ1-1, with 9 bases that match TRBD1. The J segment lost 5 bases and the V segment lost 5 bases, leaving 6 bases of the junction unmatched. The CDR3 covers 14 residues. The germline V gene has CDR1 MNHNY and CDR2 SVGAGI (reference sequence). The CDR3 DNA is TGTGCCAGCAGTCAAGGACAGGGGAAGACTGAAGCTTTCTTT. Amino acids: CASSQGQGKTEAFF.

This clone was seen a handful of times. In DNA form, the CDR3 reads TGTGCCTGGAGTGGGACAGAAGCTTTCTTT. Translated, it gives CAWSGTEAFF. The chain links TRBV30 to TRBJ1-1; D possibly corresponds to TRBD1 (5 bases). The germline gives CDR1 GTSNPN, CDR2 SVGIG (reference sequence). CDR3 size: 10 residues. V was clipped by 1 base and J by 8 bases, with 5 bases between them.

The chain has TRBV6-1 and TRBJ2-3, with TRBD1 as a possible D gene (5 bases). CDR3 length: 11 residues. V was trimmed by 9 bases and J by 8 bases, leaving 12 bases between them. Germline CDR1 and CDR2: MNHNS and SASEGT. Here the CDR3 DNA reads TGTGCCAGTCGTAATCAGGGTACGCAGTATTTT. This encodes CASRNQGTQYF.

The CDR3 loop is CASSGQGAGELFF. In DNA, the CDR3 is TGTGCCAGCAGCGGACAGGGGGCCGGGGAGCTGTTTTTT. The chain uses TRBV6-5 and TRBJ2-2; TRBD1 agrees at 10 bases. The CDR3 extends over 13 amino acids. V was clipped by 6 bases and J by 6 bases; unmatched bases: 1. The V gene's germline CDR1 is MNHEY and CDR2 SVGAGI.

The V and J genes are TRBV5-1 and TRBJ2-2; 8 nucleotides line up with TRBD2. In germline, CDR1 is SGHRS, CDR2 YFSETQ. The V gene end was trimmed by 2 bases and the J gene end by 6 bases; junction bases not matched to a gene: 9. The CDR3 sequence is 16 residues long. In DNA form, the CDR3 reads TGCGCCAGCAGCTTCTCGGGAGGGCCGGTTTCCGGGGAGCTGTTTTTT. Translating gives CASSFSGGPVSGELFF.

The V gene is TRBV19, the J gene TRBJ1-4; TRBD1 aligns across 11 bases. Trimming removed 10 bases from V and 8 bases from J; junction bases left unmatched: 3. Germline V CDR1 and CDR2: LNHDA, SQIVND (reference sequence). CDR3 length: 12 amino acids. CDR3 residues: CATGTGGEKLFF. For the CDR3, the DNA is TGTGCCACCGGGACAGGGGGGGAAAAACTGTTTTTT.

CDR3 loop: CASSVNREAEQFF. DNA of the CDR3: TGTGCCAGCAGCGTCAACAGGGAAGCTGAGCAGTTCTTC. The chain employs TRBV9 and TRBJ2-1; tentative D call: TRBD1 (6 bases). V gave up 2 bases and J gave up 9 bases, with 12 bases separating them. The CDR3 covers 13 residues. CDR1 and CDR2 from the germline V gene are SGDLS and YYNGEE.

V and J are TRBV5-1 and TRBJ2-7; 7 positions match TRBD1. With V trimmed by 4 bases and J by 0 bases, 7 bases remained unmatched. Germline assignment: CDR1 SGHRS and CDR2 YFSETQ. The CDR3 runs to 15 residues. The CDR3 loop reads CASSAGQASSYEQYF. DNA for the CDR3: TGCGCCAGCAGCGCCGGACAGGCTAGCTCCTACGAGCAGTACTTC.

The chain couples TRBV30 to TRBJ2-2; 7 positions agree with TRBD1. Germline V CDR1 and CDR2: GTSNPN, SVGIG (reference sequence). The CDR3 totals 13 residues. Trimming cost V 4 bases and J 6 bases; bases outside gene matches: 5. The CDR3 sequence: CAWKRGGSGELFF. DNA of the CDR3: TGTGCCTGGAAAAGAGGGGGCTCCGGGGAGCTGTTTTTT.

This chain connects TRBV11-3 to TRBJ1-1, with a weak D call TRBD1 (6 bases). V gave up 5 bases and J gave up 2 bases, with 12 bases separating them. CDR1 and CDR2 (germline): SGHNT, YENEEA. The CDR3 contains 14 residues. This chain's CDR3 is CASSEGDPNTEAFF. CDR3 nucleotides: TGTGCCAGCAGCGAGGGGGACCCCAACACTGAAGCTTTCTTT. The full variable domain, rest sourced from reference TRBV11-3 and TRBJ1-1, is EAGVVQSPRYKIIEKKQPVAFWCNPISGHNTLYWYLQNLGQGPELLIRYENEEAVDDSQLPKDRFSAERLKGVDSTLKIQPAELGDSAVYLCASSEGDPNTEAFFGQGTRLTVV.

The chain links TRBV5-5 to TRBJ1-2; D might be TRBD1 (5 bases). CDR3 size: 16 residues. Trimming removed 1 base at V and 4 bases at J, with 17 bases between. Germline V gives CDR1 SGHKS, CDR2 YYEKEE (reference sequence). CDR3 coding DNA: TGTGCCAGCAGCTTGACACAGGATCCACCGCCCTATGGCTACACCTTC. The encoded protein is CASSLTQDPPPYGYTF.

This chain uses TRBV29-1 with TRBJ2-3; D is ambiguous. The CDR3 is 15 amino acids. Deletions cut 4 bases from V and 2 bases from J, with 16 bases between. Germline V gene data show CDR1 as SQVTM and CDR2 as ANQGSEA. CDR3 sequence: CSVGTIVVHTDTQYF. CDR3 nucleotides: TGCAGCGTTGGCACTATCGTGGTTCACACAGATACGCAGTATTTT.

V gene TRBV7-9 combines with J gene TRBJ1-1; D unclear. Deletions cut 6 bases from V and 5 bases from J, with 10 bases between. The CDR3 consists of 12 residues. Germline CDR1 SEHNR, CDR2 FQNEAQ (reference sequence). CDR3 sequence reads: CASSSERTEAFF. The DNA of the CDR3 is TGTGCCAGCAGTTCAGAGAGGACTGAAGCTTTCTTT.

This chain connects TRBV29-1 to TRBJ2-7; D is possibly TRBD2 (5 bases). The V end lost 6 bases, the J end lost 3 bases, and 15 bases lay between the germline ends. This CDR3 region has 13 residues. Germline V gene lookup returns CDR1 SQVTM and CDR2 ANQGSEA. The CDR3 nucleotides are TGCAGCGTAGCCCCGGGGTCGGTCTACGAGCAGTACTTC. Translated, it gives CSVAPGSVYEQYF.